These T cell receptor beta chains were read from a single sample in a study of radiation and T cells in renal cell carcinoma. Profiling relied on immunoSEQ multiplex PCR, and the TCRdb table lists in-frame clones only, not all of them. Here the sample spans more than 60,000 clones, roughly 80% being singletons. Specimen: blood, collected from a patient whose treatment included radiotherapy and nephrectomy. These receptors came from a woman aged 60-75 years with renal cell carcinoma. Both conserved end residues are part of each CDR3. The D gene is left open where the match is weak. Clone size is not always given. Where it is, it says once, few, many or a class for expanded clones.

cdr3_aa cdr3_nt v_call d_call j_call clone_size
CASRGLGTGNSPLHF TGTGCCAGCAGGGGCCTCGGGACAGGGAATTCACCCCTCCACTTT TRBV28 TRBD1 TRBJ1-6 once
CASSLPGFGYTF TGTGCCAGCAGCTTACCGGGTTTTGGCTACACCTTC TRBV7-2 NA TRBJ1-2 NA
CASSLAVTGGHEQYF TGTGCCAGCAGCTTAGCGGTGACAGGGGGCCACGAGCAGTACTTC TRBV7-6 TRBD1 TRBJ2-7 NA
CAWGLGLSNQPQHF TGTGCCTGGGGACTGGGCCTTAGCAATCAGCCCCAGCATTTT TRBV30 NA TRBJ1-5 NA
CASSTAGQEKLFF TGTGCCAGTAGTACTGCGGGACAGGAAAAACTGTTTTTT TRBV19 TRBD1 TRBJ1-4 NA
CASSSGGPRETQYF TGCGCCAGCAGCAGCGGGGGCCCCAGGGAGACCCAGTACTTC TRBV5-1 TRBD2 TRBJ2-5 NA
CASSFPGGMNTEAFF TGTGCCAGCAGCTTCCCGGGGGGAATGAACACTGAAGCTTTCTTT TRBV7-2 NA TRBJ1-1 medium-sized
CASTAQSGNTIYF TGTGCCAGCACGGCACAGTCTGGAAACACCATATATTTT TRBV6-6 NA TRBJ1-3 NA
CASTTGGQGSGEKLFF TGTGCCAGTACCACGGGAGGCCAGGGTAGTGGTGAAAAACTGTTTTTT TRBV19 NA TRBJ1-4 NA
CASSLGTGFYEQYF TGTGCCAGCAGTTTGGGAACAGGGTTCTACGAGCAGTACTTC TRBV27 NA TRBJ2-7 NA
CASQLRGYTEAFF TGTGCCAGCCAACTTCGGGGGTACACTGAAGCTTTCTTT TRBV6-6 NA TRBJ1-1 NA
CASSRGGTGELFF TGCGCCAGCAGCCGGGGGGGCACCGGGGAGCTGTTTTTT TRBV5-1 TRBD2 TRBJ2-2 NA
CASSQQGAGANVLTF TGTGCCAGCAGTCAACAGGGAGCCGGGGCCAACGTCCTGACTTTC TRBV28 NA TRBJ2-6 NA
CASRPLASKTDTQYF TGTGCCAGCAGACCCCTGGCCAGCAAGACAGATACGCAGTATTTT TRBV28 NA TRBJ2-3 NA
CSAEAGTTRELFF TGCAGCGCTGAGGCGGGTACCACCCGGGAGCTGTTTTTT TRBV29-1 NA TRBJ2-2 NA